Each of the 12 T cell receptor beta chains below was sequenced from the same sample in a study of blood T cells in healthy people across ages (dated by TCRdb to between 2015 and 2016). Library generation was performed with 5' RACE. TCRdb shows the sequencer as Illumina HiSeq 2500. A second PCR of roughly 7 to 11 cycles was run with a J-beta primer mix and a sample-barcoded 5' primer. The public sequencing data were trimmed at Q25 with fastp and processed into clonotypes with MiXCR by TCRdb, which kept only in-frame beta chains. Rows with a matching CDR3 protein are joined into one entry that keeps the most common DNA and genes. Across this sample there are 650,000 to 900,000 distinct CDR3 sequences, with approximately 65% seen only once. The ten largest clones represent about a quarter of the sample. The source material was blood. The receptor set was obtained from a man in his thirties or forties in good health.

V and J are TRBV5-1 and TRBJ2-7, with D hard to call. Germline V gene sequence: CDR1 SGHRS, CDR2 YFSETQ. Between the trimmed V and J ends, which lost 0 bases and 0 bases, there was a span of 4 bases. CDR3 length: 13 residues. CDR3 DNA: TGCGCCAGCAGCTTGGAAGACTCCTACGAGCAGTACTTC. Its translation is CASSLEDSYEQYF. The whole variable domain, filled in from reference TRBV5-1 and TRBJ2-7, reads KAGVTQTPRYLIKTRGQQVTLSCSPISGHRSVSWYQQTPGQGLQFLFEYFSETQRNKGNFPGRFSGRQFSNSRSEMNVSTLELGDSALYLCASSLEDSYEQYFGPGTRLTVT.

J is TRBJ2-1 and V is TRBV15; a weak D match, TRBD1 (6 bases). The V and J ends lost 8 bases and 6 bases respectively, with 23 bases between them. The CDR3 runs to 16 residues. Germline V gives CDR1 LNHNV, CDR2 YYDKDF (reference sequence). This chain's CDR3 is CATRTWDNPGVNEQFF. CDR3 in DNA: TGTGCCACCCGAACCTGGGACAACCCTGGGGTCAATGAGCAGTTCTTC.

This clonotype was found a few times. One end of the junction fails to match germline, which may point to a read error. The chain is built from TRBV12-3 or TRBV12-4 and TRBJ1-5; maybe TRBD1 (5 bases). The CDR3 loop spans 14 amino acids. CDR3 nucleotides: TGTGCTAGCAGTTTGTGGGGACGGAATCAGCCCCAGCATTTT. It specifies CASSLWGRNQPQHF.

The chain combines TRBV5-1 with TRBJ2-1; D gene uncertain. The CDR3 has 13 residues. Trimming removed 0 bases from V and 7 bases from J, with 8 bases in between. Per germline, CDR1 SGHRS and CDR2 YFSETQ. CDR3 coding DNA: TGCGCCAGCAGCTTGGGCCCCTCAAATGAGCAGTTCTTC. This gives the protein CASSLGPSNEQFF.

CDR3 sequence: CASSLGTSGGAEQFF. The DNA for the CDR3 is TGTGCCAGCAGCTTGGGGACTAGCGGGGGGGCAGAGCAGTTCTTC. The chain is built from TRBV7-2 and TRBJ2-1, with 16 bases identical to TRBD2. This CDR3 contains 15 residues. V shed 3 bases, J shed 10 bases, and the junction held 3 bases outside the gene matches. Looked up from germline, CDR1 is SGHTA and CDR2 is FQGNSA.

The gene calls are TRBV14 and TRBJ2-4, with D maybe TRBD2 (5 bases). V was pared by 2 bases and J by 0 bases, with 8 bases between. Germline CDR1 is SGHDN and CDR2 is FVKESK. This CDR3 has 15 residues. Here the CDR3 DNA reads TGTGCCAGCAGCCAACCGGGGAAAGCCAAAAACATTCAGTACTTC. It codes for CASSQPGKAKNIQYF.

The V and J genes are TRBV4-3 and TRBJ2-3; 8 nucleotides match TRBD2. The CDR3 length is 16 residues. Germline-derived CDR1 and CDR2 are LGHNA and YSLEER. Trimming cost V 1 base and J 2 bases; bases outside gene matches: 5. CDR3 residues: CASSQGALAVTDTQYF. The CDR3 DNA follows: TGCGCCAGCAGCCAAGGGGCACTAGCGGTCACAGATACGCAGTATTTT.

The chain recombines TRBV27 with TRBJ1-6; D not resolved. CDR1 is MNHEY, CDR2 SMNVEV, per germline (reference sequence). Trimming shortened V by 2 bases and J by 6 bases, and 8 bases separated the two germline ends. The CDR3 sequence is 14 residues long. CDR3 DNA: TGTGCCAGCAGTTTAGTGGCAGCTAATTCACCCCTCCACTTT. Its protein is CASSLVAANSPLHF.

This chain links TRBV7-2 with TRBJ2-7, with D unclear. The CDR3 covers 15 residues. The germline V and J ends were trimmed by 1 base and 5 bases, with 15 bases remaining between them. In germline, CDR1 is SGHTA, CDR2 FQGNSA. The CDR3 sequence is CASSLELAGHHEQYF. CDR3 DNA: TGTGCCAGCAGCTTAGAATTGGCAGGTCACCACGAGCAGTACTTC.

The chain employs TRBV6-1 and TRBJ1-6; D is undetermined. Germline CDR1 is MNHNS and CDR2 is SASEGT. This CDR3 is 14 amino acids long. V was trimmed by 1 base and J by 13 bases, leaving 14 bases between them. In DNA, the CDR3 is TGTGCCAGCAGTGAAGGATCCGAATGGCCTCCCCTCCACTTT. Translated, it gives CASSEGSEWPPLHF.

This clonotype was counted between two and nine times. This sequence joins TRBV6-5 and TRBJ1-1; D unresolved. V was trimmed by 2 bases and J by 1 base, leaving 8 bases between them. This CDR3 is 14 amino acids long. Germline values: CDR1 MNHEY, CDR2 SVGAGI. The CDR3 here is CASSYGLGNTEAFF. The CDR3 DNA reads TGTGCCAGCAGTTACGGGTTAGGGAACACTGAAGCTTTCTTT.

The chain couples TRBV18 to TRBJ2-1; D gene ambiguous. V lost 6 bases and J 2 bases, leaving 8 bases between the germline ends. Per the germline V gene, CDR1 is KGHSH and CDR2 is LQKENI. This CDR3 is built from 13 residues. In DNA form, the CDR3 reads TGTGCCAGCTCTATGAGCGCCTACAATGAGCAGTTCTTC. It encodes CASSMSAYNEQFF.